This TCR beta chain is drawn from a study of blood T cell repertoires in COVID-19. The CDR3 sequence is 13 residues long. The germline gives CDR1 SQVTM, CDR2 ANQGSEA. Trimming at V came to 7 bases and at J to 5 bases, leaving 10 bases not matched to a gene. Method: immunoSEQ multiplex PCR; TCRdb's copy keeps in-frame clones and lacks some. Found here are roughly 290,000 clones, 90% of them singletons; the top ten hold 6.5% to 8%. This chain uses TRBV29-1 with TRBJ2-7, with 8 bases fitting TRBD2. The TCR was taken from a woman under 40 with COVID-19, enrolled during active disease. Sample: peripheral blood. CDR3 loop: CSAISGGSDEQYF. In DNA, the CDR3 is TGCAGCGCAATTTCGGGGGGGTCGGACGAGCAGTACTTC.